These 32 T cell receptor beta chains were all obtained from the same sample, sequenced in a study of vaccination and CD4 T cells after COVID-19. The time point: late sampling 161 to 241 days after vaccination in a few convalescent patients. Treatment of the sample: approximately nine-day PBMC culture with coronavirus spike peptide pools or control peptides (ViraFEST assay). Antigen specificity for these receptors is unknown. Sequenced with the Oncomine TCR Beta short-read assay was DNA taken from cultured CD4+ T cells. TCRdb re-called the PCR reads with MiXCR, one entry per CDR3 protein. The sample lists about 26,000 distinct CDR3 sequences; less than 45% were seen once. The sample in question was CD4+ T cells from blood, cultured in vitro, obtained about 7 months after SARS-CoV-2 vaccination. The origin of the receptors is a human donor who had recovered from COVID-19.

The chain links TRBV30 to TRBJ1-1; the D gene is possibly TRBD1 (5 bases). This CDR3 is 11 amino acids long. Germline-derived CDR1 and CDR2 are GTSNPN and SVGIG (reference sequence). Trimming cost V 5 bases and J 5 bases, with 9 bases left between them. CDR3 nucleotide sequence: TGTGCCTGGGGTCAGGGAACTGAAGCTTTCTTT. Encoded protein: CAWGQGTEAFF.

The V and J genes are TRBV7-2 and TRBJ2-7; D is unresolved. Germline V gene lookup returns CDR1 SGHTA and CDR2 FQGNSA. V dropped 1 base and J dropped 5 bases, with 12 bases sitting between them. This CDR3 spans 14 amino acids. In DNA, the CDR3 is TGTGCCAGCAGCTTAGGGCTGGCATACAACGAGCAGTACTTC. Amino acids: CASSLGLAYNEQYF.

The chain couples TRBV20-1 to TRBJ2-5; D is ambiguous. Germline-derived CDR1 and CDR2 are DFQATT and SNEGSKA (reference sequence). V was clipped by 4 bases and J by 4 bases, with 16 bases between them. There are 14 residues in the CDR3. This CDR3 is CSAKAHMRTETQYF. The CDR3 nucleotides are TGCAGTGCTAAAGCCCATATGAGAACAGAGACCCAGTACTTC.

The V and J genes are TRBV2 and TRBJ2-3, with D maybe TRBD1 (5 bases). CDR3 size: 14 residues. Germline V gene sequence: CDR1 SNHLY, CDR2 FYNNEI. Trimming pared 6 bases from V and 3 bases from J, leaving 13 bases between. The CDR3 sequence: CASRLGQGTDTQYF. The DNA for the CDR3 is TGTGCCAGCAGACTTGGCCAGGGTACAGATACGCAGTATTTT.

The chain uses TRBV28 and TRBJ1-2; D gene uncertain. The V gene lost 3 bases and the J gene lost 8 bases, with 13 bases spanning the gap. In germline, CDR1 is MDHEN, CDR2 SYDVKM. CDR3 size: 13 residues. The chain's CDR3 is CASSFPTVGGYTF. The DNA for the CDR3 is TGTGCCAGCAGTTTCCCCACCGTGGGGGGCTACACCTTC.

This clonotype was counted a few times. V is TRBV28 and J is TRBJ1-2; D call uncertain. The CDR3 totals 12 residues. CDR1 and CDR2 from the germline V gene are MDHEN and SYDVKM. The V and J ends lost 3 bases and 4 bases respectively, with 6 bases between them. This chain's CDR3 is CASSFRSYGYTF. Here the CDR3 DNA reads TGTGCCAGCAGTTTTCGGAGCTATGGCTACACCTTC.

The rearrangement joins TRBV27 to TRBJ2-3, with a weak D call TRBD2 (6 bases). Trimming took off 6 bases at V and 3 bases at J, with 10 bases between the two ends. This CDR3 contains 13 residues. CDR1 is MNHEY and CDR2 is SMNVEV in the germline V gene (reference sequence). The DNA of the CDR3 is TGTGCCAGCAGCTCGGGGACTACAGATACGCAGTATTTT. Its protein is CASSSGTTDTQYF.

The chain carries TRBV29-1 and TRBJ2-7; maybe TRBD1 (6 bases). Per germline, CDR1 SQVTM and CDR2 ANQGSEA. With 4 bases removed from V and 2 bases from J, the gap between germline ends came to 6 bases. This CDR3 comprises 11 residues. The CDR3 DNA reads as TGCAGCGTTGGGGACACCTACGAGCAGTACTTC. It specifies CSVGDTYEQYF.

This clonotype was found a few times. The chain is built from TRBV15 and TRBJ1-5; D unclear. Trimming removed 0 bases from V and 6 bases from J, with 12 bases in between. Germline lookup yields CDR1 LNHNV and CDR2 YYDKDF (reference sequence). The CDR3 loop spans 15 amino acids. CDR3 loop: CATSRDRGSPQPQHF. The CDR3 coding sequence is TGTGCCACCAGCAGAGATCGGGGATCCCCTCAGCCCCAGCATTTT.

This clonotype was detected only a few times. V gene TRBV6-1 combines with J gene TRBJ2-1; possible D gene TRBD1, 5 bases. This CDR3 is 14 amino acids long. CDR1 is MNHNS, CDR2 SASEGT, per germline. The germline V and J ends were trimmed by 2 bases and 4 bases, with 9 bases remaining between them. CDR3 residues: CASSEQGVYNEQFF. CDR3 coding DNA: TGTGCCAGCAGTGAACAGGGCGTATACAATGAGCAGTTCTTC.

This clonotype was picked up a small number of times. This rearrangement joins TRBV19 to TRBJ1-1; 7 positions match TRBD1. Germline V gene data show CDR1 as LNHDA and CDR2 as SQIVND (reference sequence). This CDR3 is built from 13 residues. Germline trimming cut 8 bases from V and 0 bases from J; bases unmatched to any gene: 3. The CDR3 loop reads CASGTAMNTEAFF. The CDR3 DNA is TGTGCCAGTGGGACAGCCATGAACACTGAAGCTTTCTTT.

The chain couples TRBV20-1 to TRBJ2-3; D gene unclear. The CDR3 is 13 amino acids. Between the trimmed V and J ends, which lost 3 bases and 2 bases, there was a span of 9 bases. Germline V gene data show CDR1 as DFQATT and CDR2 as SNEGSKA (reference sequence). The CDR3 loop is CSARARITDTQYF. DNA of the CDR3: TGCAGTGCTAGGGCCCGGATCACAGATACGCAGTATTTT.

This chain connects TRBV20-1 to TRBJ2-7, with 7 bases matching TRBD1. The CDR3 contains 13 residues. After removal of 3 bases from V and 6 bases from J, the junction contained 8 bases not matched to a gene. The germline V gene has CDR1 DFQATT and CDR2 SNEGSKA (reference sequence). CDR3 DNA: TGCAGTGCTAGCGTTGTACCAGGGGGCGAGCAGTACTTC. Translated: CSASVVPGGEQYF.

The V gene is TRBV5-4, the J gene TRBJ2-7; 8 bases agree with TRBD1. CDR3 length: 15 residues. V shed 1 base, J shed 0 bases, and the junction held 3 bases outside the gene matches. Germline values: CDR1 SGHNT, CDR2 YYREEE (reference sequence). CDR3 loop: CASSLQTGASYEQYF. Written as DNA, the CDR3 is TGTGCCAGCAGCTTGCAGACAGGGGCCTCCTACGAGCAGTACTTC.

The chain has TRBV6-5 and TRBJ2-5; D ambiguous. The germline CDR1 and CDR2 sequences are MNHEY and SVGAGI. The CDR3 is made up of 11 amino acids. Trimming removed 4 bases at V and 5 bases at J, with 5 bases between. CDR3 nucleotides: TGTGCCAGCAGTTCGTTGGAGACCCAGTACTTC. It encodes CASSSLETQYF.

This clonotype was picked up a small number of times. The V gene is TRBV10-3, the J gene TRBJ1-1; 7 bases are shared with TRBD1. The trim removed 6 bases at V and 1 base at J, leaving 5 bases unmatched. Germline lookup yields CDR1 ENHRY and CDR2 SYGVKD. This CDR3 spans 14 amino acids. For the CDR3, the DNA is TGTGCCATCAGATCGGACAGGAGGAACACTGAAGCTTTCTTT. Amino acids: CAIRSDRRNTEAFF.

The CDR3 nucleotides are TGTGCCACCAGTGATTCCGCGGGAGATCGGTCCTACGAGCAGTACTTC. Amino acid sequence: CATSDSAGDRSYEQYF. This chain connects TRBV24-1 to TRBJ2-7; 7 bases match TRBD2. Trimming took 2 bases from V and 1 from J; bases not matched to a gene: 7. Germline-derived CDR1 and CDR2 are KGHDR and SFDVKD. This CDR3 is 16 amino acids long.

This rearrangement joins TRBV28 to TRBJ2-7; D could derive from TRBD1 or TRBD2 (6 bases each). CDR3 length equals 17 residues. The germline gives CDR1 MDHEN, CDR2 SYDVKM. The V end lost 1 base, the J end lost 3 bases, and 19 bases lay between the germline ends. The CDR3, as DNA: TGTGCCAGCAGTTTATATCGTGGGGTAGCGGACAGCTACGAGCAGTACTTC. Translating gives CASSLYRGVADSYEQYF.

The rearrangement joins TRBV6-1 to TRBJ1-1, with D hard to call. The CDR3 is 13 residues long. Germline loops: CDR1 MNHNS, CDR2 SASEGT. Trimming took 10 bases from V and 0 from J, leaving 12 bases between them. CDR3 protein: CATSTVMNTEAFF. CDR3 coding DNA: TGTGCCACTTCGACCGTCATGAACACTGAAGCTTTCTTT.

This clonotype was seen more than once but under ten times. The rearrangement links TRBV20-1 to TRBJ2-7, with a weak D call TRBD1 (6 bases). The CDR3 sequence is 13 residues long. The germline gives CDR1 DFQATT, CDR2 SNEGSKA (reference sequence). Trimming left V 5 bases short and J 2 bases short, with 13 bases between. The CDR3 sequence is CSAPKQGTYEQYF. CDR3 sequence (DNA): TGCAGTGCTCCGAAACAGGGTACCTACGAGCAGTACTTC.

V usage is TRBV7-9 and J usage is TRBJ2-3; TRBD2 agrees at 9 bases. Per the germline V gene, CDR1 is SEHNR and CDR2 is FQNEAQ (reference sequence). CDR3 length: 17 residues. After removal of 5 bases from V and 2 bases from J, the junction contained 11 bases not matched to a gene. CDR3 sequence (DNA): TGTGCCAGCAGCACCACCCGGGCGGGAGGGGCCACAGATACGCAGTATTTT. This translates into CASSTTRAGGATDTQYF. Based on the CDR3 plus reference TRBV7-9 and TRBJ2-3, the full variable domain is DTGVSQNPRHKITKRGQNVTFRCDPISEHNRLYWYRQTLGQGPEFLTYFQNEAQLEKSRLLSDRFSAERPKGSFSTLEIQRTEQGDSAMYLCASSTTRAGGATDTQYFGPGTRLTVL.

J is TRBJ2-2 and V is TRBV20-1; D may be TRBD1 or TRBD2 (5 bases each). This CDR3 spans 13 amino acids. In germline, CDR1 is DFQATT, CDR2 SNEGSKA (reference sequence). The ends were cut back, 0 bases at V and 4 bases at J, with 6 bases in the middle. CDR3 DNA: TGCAGTGCTAGAGAGGGGGTCACCGGGGAGCTGTTTTTT. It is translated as CSAREGVTGELFF.

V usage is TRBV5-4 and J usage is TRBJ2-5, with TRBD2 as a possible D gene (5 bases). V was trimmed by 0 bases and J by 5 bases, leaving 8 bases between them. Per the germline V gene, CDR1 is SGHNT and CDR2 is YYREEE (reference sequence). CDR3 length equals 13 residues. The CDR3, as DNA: TGTGCCAGCAGCTTGGGACGGACTGAGACCCAGTACTTC. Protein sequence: CASSLGRTETQYF.

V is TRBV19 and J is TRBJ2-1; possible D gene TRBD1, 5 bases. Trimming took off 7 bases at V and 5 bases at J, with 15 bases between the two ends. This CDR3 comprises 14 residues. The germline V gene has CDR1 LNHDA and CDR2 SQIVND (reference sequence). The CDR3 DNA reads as TGTGCCAGTACCCTCTGGGGCGGCCACAATGAGCAGTTCTTC. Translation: CASTLWGGHNEQFF.

The CDR3 DNA follows: TGTGCCAGTAGTATGTCGGGACAGTACTACAATGAGCAGTTCTTC. It is translated as CASSMSGQYYNEQFF. The chain uses TRBV19 and TRBJ2-1; 7 bases line up with TRBD1. In germline, CDR1 is LNHDA, CDR2 SQIVND (reference sequence). This CDR3 is built from 15 residues. The J segment lost 3 bases and the V segment lost 3 bases, leaving 5 bases of the junction unmatched.

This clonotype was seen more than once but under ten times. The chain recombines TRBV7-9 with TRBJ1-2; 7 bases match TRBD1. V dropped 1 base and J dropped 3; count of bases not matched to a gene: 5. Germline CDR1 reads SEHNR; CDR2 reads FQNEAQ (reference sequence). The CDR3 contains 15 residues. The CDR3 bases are TGTGCCAGCAGCTTAGACCGACAGGGCGACTATGGCTACACCTTC. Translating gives CASSLDRQGDYGYTF. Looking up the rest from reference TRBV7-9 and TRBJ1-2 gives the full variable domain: DTGVSQNPRHKITKRGQNVTFRCDPISEHNRLYWYRQTLGQGPEFLTYFQNEAQLEKSRLLSDRFSAERPKGSFSTLEIQRTEQGDSAMYLCASSLDRQGDYGYTFGSGTRLTVV.

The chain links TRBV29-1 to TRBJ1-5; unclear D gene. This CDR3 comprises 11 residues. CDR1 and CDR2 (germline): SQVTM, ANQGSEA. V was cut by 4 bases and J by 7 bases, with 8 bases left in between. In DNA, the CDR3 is TGCAGCGTTGGTACAGAACAGCCCCAGCATTTT. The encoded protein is CSVGTEQPQHF.

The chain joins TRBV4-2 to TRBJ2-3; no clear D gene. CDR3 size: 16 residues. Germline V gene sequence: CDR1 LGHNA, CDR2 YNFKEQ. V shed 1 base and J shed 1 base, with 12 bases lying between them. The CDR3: CASSQAPAYGTDTQYF. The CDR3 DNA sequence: TGTGCCAGCAGCCAAGCACCCGCTTATGGCACAGATACGCAGTATTTT.

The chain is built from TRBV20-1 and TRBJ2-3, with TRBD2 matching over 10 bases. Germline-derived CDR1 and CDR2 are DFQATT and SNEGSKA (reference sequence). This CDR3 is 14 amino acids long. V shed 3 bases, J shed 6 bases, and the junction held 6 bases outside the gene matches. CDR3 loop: CSASTPSGSDTQYF. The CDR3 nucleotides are TGCAGTGCTAGCACGCCTAGCGGGAGTGATACGCAGTATTTT.

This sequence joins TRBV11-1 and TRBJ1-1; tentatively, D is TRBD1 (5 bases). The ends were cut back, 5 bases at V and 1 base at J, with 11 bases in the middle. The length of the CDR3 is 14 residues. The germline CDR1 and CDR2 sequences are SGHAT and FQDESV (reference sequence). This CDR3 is CASSRGRQNTEAFF. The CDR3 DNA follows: TGTGCCAGCAGCCGGGGACGTCAGAACACTGAAGCTTTCTTT.

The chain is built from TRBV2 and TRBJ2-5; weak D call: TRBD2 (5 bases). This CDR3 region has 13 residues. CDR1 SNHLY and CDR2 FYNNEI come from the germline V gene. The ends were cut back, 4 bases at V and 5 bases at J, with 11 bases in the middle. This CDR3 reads CASSVFRRETQYF. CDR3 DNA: TGTGCCAGCAGTGTCTTTAGGAGGGAGACCCAGTACTTC.

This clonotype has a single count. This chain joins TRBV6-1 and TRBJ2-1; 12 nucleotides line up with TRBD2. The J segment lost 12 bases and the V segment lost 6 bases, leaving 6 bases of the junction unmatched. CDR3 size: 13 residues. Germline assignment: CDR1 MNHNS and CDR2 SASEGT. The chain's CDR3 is CASSETSGRTQFF. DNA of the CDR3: TGTGCCAGCAGCGAAACTAGCGGGAGGACGCAGTTCTTC.